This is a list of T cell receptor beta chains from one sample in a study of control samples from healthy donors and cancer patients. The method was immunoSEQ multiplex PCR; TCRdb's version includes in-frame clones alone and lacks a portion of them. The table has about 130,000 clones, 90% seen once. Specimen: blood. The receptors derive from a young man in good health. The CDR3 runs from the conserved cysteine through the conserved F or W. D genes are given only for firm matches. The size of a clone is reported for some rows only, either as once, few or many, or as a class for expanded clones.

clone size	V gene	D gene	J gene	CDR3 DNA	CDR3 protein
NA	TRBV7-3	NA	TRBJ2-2	TGTGCCAGCAGCTTCGCCGGGGAGCTGTTTTTT	CASSFAGELFF
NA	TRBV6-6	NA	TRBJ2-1	TGTGCCAGCACCCCACTGGGGATCAATGAGCAGTTCTTC	CASTPLGINEQFF
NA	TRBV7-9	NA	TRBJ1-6	TGTGCCAGCAGCTTAGGTCAGGTGAAACCCCTCCACTTT	CASSLGQVKPLHF
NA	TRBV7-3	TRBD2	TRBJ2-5	TGTGCCAGCAGCTCGGGACTAGGAGAGACCCAGTACTTC	CASSSGLGETQYF
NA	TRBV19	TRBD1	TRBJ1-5	TGTGCCAGTAGTACCGGACAGGGGTATAGCAATCAGCCCCAGCATTTT	CASSTGQGYSNQPQHF
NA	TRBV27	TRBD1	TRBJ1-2	TGTGCCAGCAGTGCCAACAGGGGGCTGGAAGGCTACACCTTC	CASSANRGLEGYTF
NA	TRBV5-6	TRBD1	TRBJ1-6	TGTGCCAGCAGCCAACTGACAGGGGCGTATTCCTCCTATAATTCACCCCTCCACTTT	CASSQLTGAYSSYNSPLHF
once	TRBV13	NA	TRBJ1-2	TGTGCCAGCACCTCCCGGACAGTCTATGGCTACACCTTC	CASTSRTVYGYTF
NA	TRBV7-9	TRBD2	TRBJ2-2	TGTGCCAGCAGCCAGGGACTAACAAACACCGGGGAGCTGTTTTTT	CASSQGLTNTGELFF
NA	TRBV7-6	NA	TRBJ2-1	TGTGCCAGCGGGGAGGTGCGCAATGAGCAGTTCTTC	CASGEVRNEQFF
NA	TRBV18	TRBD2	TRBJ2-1	TGTGCCAGCTCAACCGGGACTAGCAACTACAATGAGCAGTTCTTC	CASSTGTSNYNEQFF
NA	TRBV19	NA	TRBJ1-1	TGTGCCAGTAGTCCGGGACGGATGAACACTGAAGCTTTCTTT	CASSPGRMNTEAFF
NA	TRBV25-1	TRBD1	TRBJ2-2	TGTGCCAGCAGTGAAGGACCGGGACAGGGGGCTACCGGGGAGCTGTTTTTT	CASSEGPGQGATGELFF
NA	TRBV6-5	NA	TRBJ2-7	TGTGCCAGCAACAGACGGGACAACTCCTACGAGCAGTACTTC	CASNRRDNSYEQYF
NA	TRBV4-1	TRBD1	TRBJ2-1	TGCGCCAGCAGCCAAGATAGACTAAGGACAGGGGAGTTCTTC	CASSQDRLRTGEFF
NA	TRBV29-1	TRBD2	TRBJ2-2	TGCAGCGCCTCTAGCGGGACTACCACCGGGGAGCTGTTTTTT	CSASSGTTTGELFF
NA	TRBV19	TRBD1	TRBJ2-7	TGTGCCAGTAGGGACAGGGGAGTCAGTATCTACGAGCAGTACTTC	CASRDRGVSIYEQYF
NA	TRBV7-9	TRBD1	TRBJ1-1	TGTGCCAGCAGCTTAGCGACAGGGAATATGAACACTGAAGCTTTCTTT	CASSLATGNMNTEAFF
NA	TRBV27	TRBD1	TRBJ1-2	TGTGCCAGCAGTATGACGGAGGGACAGGGGGCTAACTATGGCTACACCTTC	CASSMTEGQGANYGYTF